The following is a TCR beta chain sequence with its context. Its matching antigen is unknown. TCRdb reanalysed the RACE reads using MiXCR and keeps one entry per CDR3 protein. There are 380,000 or so distinct CDR3 sequences in the sample; 4% to 5.5% occur only once, and 2% to 2.5% lies in the top ten. Time point denoted: patch test 1, 2 weeks after DPC sensitization. Treatment defined: therapeutic diphenylcyclopropenone sensitization with weekly scalp DPC. The data derive from a study of human T cells and chemical hapten exposure. Study conclusions and caveats: More PT1 expanded TCRs went with higher patch test scores.

With 0 bases removed from V and 1 base from J, the gap between germline ends came to 7 bases. This CDR3 comprises 13 residues. Germline V gene data show CDR1 as DFQATT and CDR2 as SNEGSKA (reference sequence). This TCR came from a woman aged 45-59 years with alopecia areata. Some clones in this sample may be carry-over from other donors' samples. The specimen was whole blood, collected in connection with sensitization to the hapten diphenylcyclopropenone (DPC). This chain joins TRBV20-1 and TRBJ2-7, with no clear D. The CDR3 loop reads CSARDLRSYEQYF. The CDR3 nucleotides are TGCAGTGCTAGAGATCTGCGGTCCTACGAGCAGTACTTC.